This T cell receptor beta chain emerged from a study of T cells in localized non-small cell lung cancer. Findings of the study overall: T cell clonality was highest in uninvolved adjacent lung, above tumor. In adjacent lung, a median roughly 60 of the top 100 tumor clones were found. Sequencing was limited to one tumor region, leaving the possibility of heterogeneity open.

TCRdb's copy holds only in-frame clones and misses some; the assay was immunoSEQ multiplex PCR. The data show around 1,200 clones, 22% seen once. This clone was seen more than once but under ten times. No antigen is known for it. Specimen: normal lung tissue next to the tumor, collected before any cancer treatment. This sequence originates from a woman between 40 and 69 years old with stage I lung adenocarcinoma.

The CDR3 protein is CASRTPSGRGDTQYF. The CDR3, as DNA: TGTGCCAGCAGAACCCCTAGCGGGAGGGGAGATACGCAGTATTTT. This chain connects TRBV11-3 to TRBJ2-3; 12 bases align to TRBD2. Germline V gives CDR1 SGHNT, CDR2 YENEEA. The length of the CDR3 is 15 residues. With 6 bases clipped from V and 5 bases from J, the junction kept 6 bases outside the gene matches.